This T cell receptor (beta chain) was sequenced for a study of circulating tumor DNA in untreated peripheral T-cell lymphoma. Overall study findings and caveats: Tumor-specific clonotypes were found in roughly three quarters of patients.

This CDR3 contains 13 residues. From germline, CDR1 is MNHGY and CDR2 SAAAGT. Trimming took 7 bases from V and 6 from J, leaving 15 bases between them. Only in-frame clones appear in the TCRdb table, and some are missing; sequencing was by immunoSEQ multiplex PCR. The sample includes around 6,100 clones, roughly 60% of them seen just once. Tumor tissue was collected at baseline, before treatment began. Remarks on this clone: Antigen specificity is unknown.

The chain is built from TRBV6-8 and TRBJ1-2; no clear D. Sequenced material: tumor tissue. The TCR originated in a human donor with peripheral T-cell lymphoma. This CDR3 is CASKESAVHGYTF. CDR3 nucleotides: TGTGCCAGCAAGGAGAGCGCTGTTCATGGCTACACCTTC.